The 18 T cell receptor beta chains in this list originate from one sample, sequenced in a study of neurological immune-mediated disorders. TCRdb ran MiXCR on the 5' RACE reads and lists one entry per CDR3 protein. The data show about 66,000 distinct CDR3 sequences, with around 3.9% seen just once and 1% to 1.5% held by the top ten. Material for sequencing was PBMCs. These receptor sequences come from a young man with multiple sclerosis.

This clonotype was detected many times. The chain employs TRBV10-3 and TRBJ1-6, with a tentative D call TRBD1 (5 bases). Per germline, CDR1 ENHRY and CDR2 SYGVKD. V was pared by 4 bases and J by 5 bases, with 12 bases between. The CDR3 contains 15 residues. The CDR3 region is CAISVKDTDNSPLHF. CDR3 in DNA: TGTGCCATCAGTGTCAAGGACACCGATAATTCACCCCTCCACTTT.

The table lists this clonotype with many counts. The chain uses TRBV7-3 and TRBJ1-1, with D uncertain. V lost 5 bases and J lost 1, with 8 bases in between. This CDR3 spans 13 amino acids. Looked up from germline, CDR1 is SGHTA and CDR2 is FQGTGA. Written as DNA, the CDR3 is TGTGCCAGCAGCCGGGCCCCGAACACTGAAGCTTTCTTT. It yields the protein CASSRAPNTEAFF.

The V and J genes are TRBV20-1 and TRBJ2-3; 12 bases align to TRBD2. The CDR3 runs to 16 residues. CDR1 and CDR2 (germline): DFQATT, SNEGSKA (reference sequence). After removal of 0 bases from V and 5 bases from J, the junction contained 6 bases not matched to a gene. The CDR3 DNA reads as TGCAGTGCTAGAGATTATCTAGCGGGGGGGCAAGATACGCAGTATTTT. Protein: CSARDYLAGGQDTQYF.

This clonotype has a count of ten or more. The rearrangement links TRBV10-3 to TRBJ2-3; D uncertain. The CDR3 length is 15 residues. V dropped 7 bases and J dropped 0 bases, with 14 bases sitting between them. The germline gives CDR1 ENHRY, CDR2 SYGVKD. Written as DNA, the CDR3 is TGTGCCATCACCCAGACACCAAGGAGCACAGATACGCAGTATTTT. Protein sequence: CAITQTPRSTDTQYF.

Many counts were recorded for this clonotype. V and J are TRBV15 and TRBJ2-2; 10 bases map to TRBD1. Germline assignment: CDR1 LNHNV and CDR2 YYDKDF (reference sequence). This CDR3 has 16 residues. Trimming at V came to 1 base and at J to 2 bases, leaving 1 base not matched to a gene. The CDR3 here is CATSRGTGGNTGELFF. CDR3 nucleotides: TGTGCCACCAGCAGAGGGACAGGGGGAAACACCGGGGAGCTGTTTTTT.

In this sample, this clonotype turned up many times. This chain links TRBV12-3 or TRBV12-4 with TRBJ2-1; no reliable D call. V lost 2 bases, J lost 10 bases, and 12 bases lay in between. The CDR3 loop spans 13 amino acids. CDR3 coding DNA: TGTGCCAGCAGTTTACACGGCGACCCAGAGCAGTTCTTC. Translating gives CASSLHGDPEQFF.

In this sample, this clonotype turned up many times. The rearrangement uses TRBV5-6 and TRBJ2-5; D remains ambiguous. CDR1 is SGHDT and CDR2 is YYEEEE in the germline V gene. V shed 4 bases and J shed 5 bases, with 12 bases lying between them. CDR3 size: 13 residues. CDR3 sequence (DNA): TGTGCCAGCAGCCTCCCCTCTGGGGAGACCCAGTACTTC. This encodes CASSLPSGETQYF.

In this sample, this clonotype turned up many times. The V call is TRBV20-1, the J call TRBJ1-6; TRBD1 matches 9 bases. V shed 4 bases and J 5 bases; nucleotides not matched to a gene: 3. Germline V CDR1 and CDR2: DFQATT, SNEGSKA (reference sequence). The CDR3 is made up of 14 amino acids. The CDR3 protein is CSATTGGDNSPLHF. DNA for the CDR3: TGCAGTGCTACAACAGGGGGCGATAATTCACCCCTCCACTTT.

The table lists this clonotype with many counts. The chain is built from TRBV18 and TRBJ2-5; no firm D call. Germline V gene lookup returns CDR1 KGHSH and CDR2 LQKENI. The ends were cut back, 2 bases at V and 3 bases at J, with 13 bases in the middle. This CDR3 has 15 residues. CDR3 sequence: CASSPRQGWEETQYF. The CDR3 nucleotides read TGTGCCAGCTCACCAAGACAAGGGTGGGAAGAGACCCAGTACTTC.

At least ten counts were recorded for this clonotype. The V call is TRBV29-1, the J call TRBJ2-1; D unclear. CDR3 length: 13 residues. V lost 1 base to trimming and J lost 4 bases, with 8 bases between them. In germline, CDR1 is SQVTM, CDR2 ANQGSEA. The CDR3 coding sequence is TGCAGCGTTGAAGCAACTAATTACAATGAGCAGTTCTTC. It is translated as CSVEATNYNEQFF.

The sample holds many counts of this clonotype. V is TRBV20-1 and J is TRBJ1-4; a possible D gene is TRBD1 (5 bases). CDR3 size: 15 residues. V was trimmed by 2 bases and J by 7 bases, leaving 17 bases between them. In germline, CDR1 is DFQATT, CDR2 SNEGSKA (reference sequence). The CDR3, as DNA: TGCAGTGCTAGAAGGTCGGGTCAGGGATTTGAAAAACTGTTTTTT. Encoded protein: CSARRSGQGFEKLFF.

In this sample, this clonotype turned up many times. The chain couples TRBV12-3 or TRBV12-4 to TRBJ2-7; D gene unclear. V shed 5 bases and J shed 2 bases, with 10 bases lying between them. This CDR3 is 13 amino acids long. CDR3 DNA sequence: TGTGCCAGCAGTCCCTCCCGTCCCTACGAGCAGTACTTC. Translation gives CASSPSRPYEQYF.

J is TRBJ2-1 and V is TRBV6-2 or TRBV6-3, with TRBD2 matching over 9 bases. The trim removed 2 bases at V and 10 bases at J, leaving 9 bases unmatched. The CDR3 length is 15 residues. CDR1 and CDR2 from the germline V gene are MNHEY and SVGEGT. The CDR3, as DNA: TGTGCCAGCAGTTACCAGCGGGGGGTCCAAGGGGAGCAGTTCTTC. Translation gives CASSYQRGVQGEQFF.

This clonotype was seen repeatedly, ten times or more. This rearrangement joins TRBV10-3 to TRBJ2-2; no reliable D call. In germline, CDR1 is ENHRY, CDR2 SYGVKD. The CDR3 length is 16 residues. The ends were cut back, 5 bases at V and 4 bases at J, with 17 bases in the middle. This CDR3 is CAISTGPMRTTGELFF. CDR3 coding DNA: TGTGCCATCAGTACCGGACCCATGAGGACCACCGGGGAGCTGTTTTTT.

This clonotype appeared many times. The chain couples TRBV24-1 to TRBJ1-6, with TRBD1 matching over 9 bases. Per germline, CDR1 KGHDR and CDR2 SFDVKD. V lost 1 base, J lost 0 bases, and 12 bases stayed unmatched. This CDR3 is 21 amino acids long. The CDR3 nucleotides are TGTGCCACCAGTGATTTCCGGACAGGGGCGGTGGGGAGCTCCTATAATTCACCCCTCCACTTT. It translates to CATSDFRTGAVGSSYNSPLHF.

In this sample, this clonotype turned up many times. CDR3 loop: CATGDGAPHEQFF. As DNA, the CDR3 is TGTGCCACGGGGGACGGCGCCCCCCATGAGCAGTTCTTC. V usage is TRBV10-3 and J usage is TRBJ2-1, with D possibly TRBD2 on 6 matching bases. This CDR3 is built from 13 residues. V lost 10 bases to trimming and J lost 8 bases, with 18 bases between them. The germline V gene has CDR1 ENHRY and CDR2 SYGVKD.

Here the CDR3 reads CSAARDGGNTEAFF. The CDR3 nucleotides read TGCAGTGCTGCCCGGGATGGGGGGAACACTGAAGCTTTCTTT. The rearrangement links TRBV20-1 to TRBJ1-1, with a tentative D call TRBD1 (5 bases). V was pared by 5 bases and J by 1 base, with 14 bases between. Germline CDR1 and CDR2: DFQATT and SNEGSKA (reference sequence). This CDR3 contains 14 residues.

This clonotype was counted ten times or more. CDR3 DNA: TGCAGTGCTAGAGATAGCTTGGGGCAAGAGACCCAGTACTTC. This codes for CSARDSLGQETQYF. The chain is built from TRBV20-1 and TRBJ2-5; D is undetermined. Germline V lookup: CDR1 DFQATT, CDR2 SNEGSKA (reference sequence). The CDR3 extends over 14 amino acids. Trimming removed 0 bases from V and 2 bases from J, with 10 bases in between.